The entry that follows covers one T cell receptor beta chain sequence. TCRdb re-derived calls from the RT-PCR reads in MiXCR, one entry per CDR3 protein. The sample includes about a million distinct CDR3 sequences, 15% to 20% of them seen just once. The sample is drawn from a study of patients and donors after allogeneic stem cell transplantation. The CDR3 is 15 residues long. In germline, CDR1 is DFQATT, CDR2 SNEGSKA (reference sequence). The germline V and J ends were trimmed by 3 bases and 4 bases, with 19 bases remaining between them. The receptor was isolated from a human donor who was either an allogeneic HSCT recipient or a stem cell or donor lymphocyte infusion donor (not recorded which). It is not recorded whose cells these are; they may come from a transplant donor. The material sequenced was blood, either unsorted or a sorted T cell fraction (not recorded which). The chain recombines TRBV20-1 with TRBJ2-7, with D perhaps TRBD1 (5 bases). DNA of the CDR3: TGCAGTGCTAGTGCTTTGATAGGCAGGGTTTACGAGCAGTACTTC. It is translated as CSASALIGRVYEQYF.